Detailed here is one T cell receptor (beta chain). Its antigen is still unknown. Each of the donors was a healthy bone marrow donor. The data stem from a study of cytomegalovirus exposure and HLA in healthy donors. Study-wide points: Most TCR sequences proved rare, with some public TCRs found in many donors.

Germline V lookup: CDR1 KGHSH, CDR2 LQKENI. The V end was cut by 3 bases, the J end by 3 bases, with 11 bases between. There are 14 residues in the CDR3. PCR used 60 Vbeta primers and 13 Jbeta primers. Some clones are missing from TCRdb's copy, which holds only in-frame ones; the method was immunoSEQ multiplex PCR. Of some 180,000 clones listed, around a tenth are singletons. The specimen sequenced was PBMCs. This chain links TRBV18 with TRBJ2-5; possibly TRBD2 for D (5 bases). The receptor's source is a woman aged 25 to 39 in good health and CMV-seropositive. The CDR3 loop is CASSPSDWKETQYF. DNA for the CDR3: TGTGCCAGCTCACCCTCGGACTGGAAAGAGACCCAGTACTTC.